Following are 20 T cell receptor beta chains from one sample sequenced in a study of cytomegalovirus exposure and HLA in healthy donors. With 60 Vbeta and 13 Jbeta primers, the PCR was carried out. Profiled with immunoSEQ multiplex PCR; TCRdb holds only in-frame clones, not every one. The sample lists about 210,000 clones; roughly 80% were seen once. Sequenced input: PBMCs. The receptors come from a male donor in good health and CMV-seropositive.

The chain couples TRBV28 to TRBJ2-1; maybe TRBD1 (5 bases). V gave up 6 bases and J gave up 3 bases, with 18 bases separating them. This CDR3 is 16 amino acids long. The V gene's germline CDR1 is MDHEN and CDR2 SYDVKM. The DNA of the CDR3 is TGTGCCAGCAGGATTACAGGCAGGGTCGACTACAATGAGCAGTTCTTC. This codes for CASRITGRVDYNEQFF.

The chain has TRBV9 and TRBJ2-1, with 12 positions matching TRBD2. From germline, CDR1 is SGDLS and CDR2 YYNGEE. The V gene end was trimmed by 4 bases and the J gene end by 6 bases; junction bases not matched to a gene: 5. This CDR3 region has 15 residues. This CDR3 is CASSLTSGSFNEQFF. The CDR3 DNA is TGTGCCAGCAGCCTGACTAGCGGGAGTTTCAATGAGCAGTTCTTC.

The CDR3 nucleotides read TGTGCCAGCAGCTTAGATCGGTCTGTAGAAGCTTTCTTT. Protein: CASSLDRSVEAFF. The genes are TRBV11-2 and TRBJ1-1; D unclear. The germline V gene encodes CDR1 SGHAT and CDR2 FQNNGV. The ends were cut back, 0 bases at V and 8 bases at J, with 10 bases in the middle. The CDR3 runs 13 residues.

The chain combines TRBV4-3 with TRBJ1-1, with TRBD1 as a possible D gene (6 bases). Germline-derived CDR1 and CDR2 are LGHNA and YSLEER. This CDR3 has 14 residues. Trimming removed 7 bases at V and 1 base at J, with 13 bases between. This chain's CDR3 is CASTSDSKNTEAFF. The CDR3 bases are TGCGCCAGCACTTCGGACAGTAAGAACACTGAAGCTTTCTTT.

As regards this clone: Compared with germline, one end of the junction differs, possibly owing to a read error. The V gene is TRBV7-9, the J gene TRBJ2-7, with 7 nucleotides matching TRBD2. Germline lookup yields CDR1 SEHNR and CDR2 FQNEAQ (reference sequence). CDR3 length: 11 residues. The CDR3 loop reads CASSSTGTKLF. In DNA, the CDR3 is TGTGCCAGCAGCTCAACCGGGACTAAACTTTTC.

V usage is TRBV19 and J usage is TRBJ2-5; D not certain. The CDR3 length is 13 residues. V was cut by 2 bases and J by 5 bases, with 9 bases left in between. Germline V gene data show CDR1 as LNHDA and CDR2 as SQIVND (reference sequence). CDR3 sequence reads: CASSITRIETQYF. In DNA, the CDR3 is TGTGCCAGTAGTATAACCAGAATCGAGACCCAGTACTTC.

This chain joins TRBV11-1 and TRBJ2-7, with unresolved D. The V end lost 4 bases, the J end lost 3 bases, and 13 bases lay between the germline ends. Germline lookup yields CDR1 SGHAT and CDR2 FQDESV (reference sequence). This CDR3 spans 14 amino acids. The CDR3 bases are TGTGCCAGCAGCTCCGACCAGGCCTACTACGAGCAGTACTTC. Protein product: CASSSDQAYYEQYF. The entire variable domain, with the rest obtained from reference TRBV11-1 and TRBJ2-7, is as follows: EAEVAQSPRYKITEKSQAVAFWCDPISGHATLYWYRQILGQGPELLVQFQDESVVDDSQLPKDRFSAERLKGVDSTLKIQPAELGDSAMYLCASSSDQAYYEQYFGPGTRLTVT.

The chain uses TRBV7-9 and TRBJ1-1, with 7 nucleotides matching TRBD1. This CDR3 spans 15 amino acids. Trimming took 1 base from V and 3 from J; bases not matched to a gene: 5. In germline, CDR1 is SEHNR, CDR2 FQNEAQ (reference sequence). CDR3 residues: CASSLVGQGDTEAFF. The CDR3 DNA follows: TGTGCCAGCAGCTTAGTCGGTCAGGGGGACACTGAAGCTTTCTTT.

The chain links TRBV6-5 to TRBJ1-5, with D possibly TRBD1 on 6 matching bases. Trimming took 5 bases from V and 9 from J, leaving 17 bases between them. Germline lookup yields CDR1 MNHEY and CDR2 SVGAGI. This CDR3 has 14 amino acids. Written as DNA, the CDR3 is TGTGCCAGCAGTGGGGGCTGGGCCGGGCGGCCCCAGCATTTT. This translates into CASSGGWAGRPQHF.

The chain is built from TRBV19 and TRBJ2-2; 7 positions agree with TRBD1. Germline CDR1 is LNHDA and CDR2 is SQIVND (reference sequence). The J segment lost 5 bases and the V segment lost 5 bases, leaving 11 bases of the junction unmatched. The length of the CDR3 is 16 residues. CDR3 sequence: CASSLLRDRLTGELFF. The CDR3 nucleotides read TGTGCCAGTAGTCTACTTAGGGACAGACTAACCGGGGAGCTGTTTTTT. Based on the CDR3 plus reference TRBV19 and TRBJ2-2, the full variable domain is DGGITQSPKYLFRKEGQNVTLSCEQNLNHDAMYWYRQDPGQGLRLIYYSQIVNDFQKGDIAEGYSVSREKKESFPLTVTSAQKNPTAFYLCASSLLRDRLTGELFFGEGSRLTVL.

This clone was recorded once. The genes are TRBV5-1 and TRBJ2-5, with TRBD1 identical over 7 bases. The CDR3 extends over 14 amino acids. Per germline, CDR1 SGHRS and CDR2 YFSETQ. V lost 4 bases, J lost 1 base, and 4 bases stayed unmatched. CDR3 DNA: TGCGCCAGCAGCCACGGGACAGTCCAAGAGACCCAGTACTTC. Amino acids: CASSHGTVQETQYF.

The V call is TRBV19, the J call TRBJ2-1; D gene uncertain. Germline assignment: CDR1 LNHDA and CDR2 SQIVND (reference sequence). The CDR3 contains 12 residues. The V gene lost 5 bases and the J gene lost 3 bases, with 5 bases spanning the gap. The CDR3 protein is CASSQNYNEQFF. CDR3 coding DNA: TGTGCCAGTAGTCAAAACTACAATGAGCAGTTCTTC.

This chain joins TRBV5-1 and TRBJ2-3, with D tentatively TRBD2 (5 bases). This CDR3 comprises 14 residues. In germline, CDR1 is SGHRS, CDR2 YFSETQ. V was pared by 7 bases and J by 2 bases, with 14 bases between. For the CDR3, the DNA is TGCGCCAGCTCAAAGGACTTACTCACAGATACGCAGTATTTT. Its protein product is CASSKDLLTDTQYF.

CDR3 DNA: TGTGCCAGTAGTCCAAAAACAGGGGTGGTCACAGATACGCAGTATTTT. Its protein is CASSPKTGVVTDTQYF. V usage is TRBV19 and J usage is TRBJ2-3, with 7 bases identical to TRBD1. V lost 5 bases to trimming and J lost 2 bases; unmatched junction nucleotides: 10. The CDR3 spans 16 residues. Germline assignment: CDR1 LNHDA and CDR2 SQIVND (reference sequence).

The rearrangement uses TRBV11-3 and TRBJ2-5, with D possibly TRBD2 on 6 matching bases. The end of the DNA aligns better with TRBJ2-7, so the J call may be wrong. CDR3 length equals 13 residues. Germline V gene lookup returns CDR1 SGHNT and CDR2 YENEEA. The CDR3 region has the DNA TGTGCCAGCAGCCCGGACTACTCCTACGAGCAGTACTTC. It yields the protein CASSPDYSYEQYF.

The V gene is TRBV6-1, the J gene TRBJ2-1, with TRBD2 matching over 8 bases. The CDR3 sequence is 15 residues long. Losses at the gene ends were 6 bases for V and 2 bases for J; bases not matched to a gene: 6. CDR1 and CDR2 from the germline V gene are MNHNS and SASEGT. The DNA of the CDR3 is TGTGCCAGCAGCCAGACTAGCGCCACCTACAATGAGCAGTTCTTC. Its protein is CASSQTSATYNEQFF.

The CDR3 sequence is CASSLGTGVHQPQHF. The CDR3 DNA sequence: TGTGCCAGCAGCTTAGGGACAGGGGTGCATCAGCCCCAGCATTTT. The chain uses TRBV7-9 and TRBJ1-5; TRBD1 matches 9 bases. This CDR3 region has 15 residues. Per germline, CDR1 SEHNR and CDR2 FQNEAQ (reference sequence). V was pared by 1 base and J by 5 bases, with 3 bases of the junction left unmatched.

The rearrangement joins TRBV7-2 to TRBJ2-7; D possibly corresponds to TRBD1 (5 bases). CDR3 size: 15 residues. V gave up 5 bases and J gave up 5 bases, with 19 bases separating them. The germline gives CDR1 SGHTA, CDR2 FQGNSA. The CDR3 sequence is CASSPGSRAPNEQYF. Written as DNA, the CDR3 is TGTGCCAGCAGCCCAGGCTCCAGGGCCCCCAACGAGCAGTACTTC. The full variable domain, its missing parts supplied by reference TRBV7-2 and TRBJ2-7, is GAGVSQSPSNKVTEKGKDVELRCDPISGHTALYWYRQSLGQGLEFLIYFQGNSAPDKSGLPSDRFSAERTGGSVSTLTIQRTQQEDSAVYLCASSPGSRAPNEQYFGPGTRLTVT.

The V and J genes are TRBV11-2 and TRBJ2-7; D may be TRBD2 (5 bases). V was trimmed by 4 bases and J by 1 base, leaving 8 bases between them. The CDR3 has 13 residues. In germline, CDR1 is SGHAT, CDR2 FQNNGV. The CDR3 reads CASSSGLSYEQYF. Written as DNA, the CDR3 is TGTGCCAGCAGCTCGGGGTTATCCTACGAGCAGTACTTC.

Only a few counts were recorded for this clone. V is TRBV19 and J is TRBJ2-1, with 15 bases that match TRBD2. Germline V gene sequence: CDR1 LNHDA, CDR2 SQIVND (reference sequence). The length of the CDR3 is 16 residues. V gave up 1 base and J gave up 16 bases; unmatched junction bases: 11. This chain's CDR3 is CASSIGPRTSGRDSFF. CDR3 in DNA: TGTGCCAGTAGTATAGGCCCTCGGACTAGCGGGAGGGATTCATTCTTC.